The rows below give T cell receptor beta chains drawn from one sample of a study of blood T cell repertoires in COVID-19. The protocol was immunoSEQ multiplex PCR, while the TCRdb copy is restricted to in-frame clones and leaves out a portion. The profile shows around 250,000 clones, 80% to 90% of them singletons. Sequencing input: PBMCs or T cells enriched from blood (not recorded which). The receptors were gathered from a woman in her twenties or thirties with acute COVID-19. Both conserved end residues are part of each CDR3.

J gene	V gene	CDR3 protein
TRBJ2-1	TRBV14	CASGSGAGVFEQFF
TRBJ1-3	TRBV19	CASSMDTDSGNTIYF
TRBJ1-3	TRBV7-8	CASSSGVSGNTIYF
TRBJ2-1	TRBV3-1/TRBV3-2	CASSPNSGRTRNEQFF
TRBJ1-6	TRBV18	CASSPNQGGDNSPLHF
TRBJ2-2	TRBV5-4	CASSLAVAGINTGELFF
TRBJ2-7	TRBV5-6	CASSRREPPYEQYF
TRBJ2-4	TRBV5-6	CASSLSGLAKNIQYF
TRBJ1-1	TRBV18	CASSELRDTEAFF
TRBJ2-3	TRBV6-5	CASSFLAGDSTDTQYF
TRBJ2-4	TRBV28	CASRDRFRRAIQYF
TRBJ2-7	TRBV21-1	CASSKASRNEQYF
TRBJ2-1	TRBV7-8	CASSGWGLEFDEQFF
TRBJ1-4	TRBV10-3	CAISESKRGTDEKLFF
TRBJ2-2	TRBV6-2/TRBV6-3	CASSRGLDTGELFF
TRBJ2-1	TRBV27	CASISLGLALKEQFF
TRBJ1-1	TRBV7-6	CASSLAADRGRGEAFF
TRBJ2-1	TRBV10-3	CAISKDTGTSSYNEQFF
TRBJ1-1	TRBV29-1	CSVDADRPGEAFF
TRBJ1-5	TRBV2	CASGGQGNQPQHF
TRBJ2-1	TRBV3-1/TRBV3-2	CASSRPMGVEQFF
TRBJ2-7	TRBV19	CASSMAGTGTYEQYF
TRBJ2-7	TRBV12-3/TRBV12-4	CASSFQYYEQYF
TRBJ1-5	TRBV19	CASSGGANQPQHF
TRBJ2-2	TRBV9	CASSTPSGMNTGELFF
TRBJ1-6	TRBV4-1	CASSQEGTENSPLHF
TRBJ1-6	TRBV28	CASSPWGQGVSYNSPLHF
TRBJ1-2	TRBV7-2	CASSYHTGGYGYTF
TRBJ2-7	TRBV6-5	CASSYTGGEQYF
TRBJ2-7	TRBV27	CASSQGARYEQYF
TRBJ2-4	TRBV3-1/TRBV3-2	CASSQRQERDIQYF
TRBJ2-3	TRBV30	CAWSVGTVVGTQYF
TRBJ2-7	TRBV29-1	CSVVRAGDGEQYF
TRBJ2-1	TRBV6-5	CASRGLYNEQFF
TRBJ2-7	TRBV5-1	CASSEDSSYEQYF